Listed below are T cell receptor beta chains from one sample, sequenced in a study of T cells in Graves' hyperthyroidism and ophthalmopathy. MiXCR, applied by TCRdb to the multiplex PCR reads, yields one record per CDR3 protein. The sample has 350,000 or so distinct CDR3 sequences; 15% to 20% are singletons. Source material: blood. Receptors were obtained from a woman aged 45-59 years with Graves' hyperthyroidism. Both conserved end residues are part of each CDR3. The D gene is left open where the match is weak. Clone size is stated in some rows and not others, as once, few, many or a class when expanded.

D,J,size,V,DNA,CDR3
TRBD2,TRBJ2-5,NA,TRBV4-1,TGCGCCAGCAACCAAGGACTAGCGGGAAGTAGGGAGACCCAGTACTTC,CASNQGLAGSRETQYF
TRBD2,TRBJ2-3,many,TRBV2,TGTGCCACCTCCCCTACTAGCGGCTACACAGATACGCAGTATTTT,CATSPTSGYTDTQYF
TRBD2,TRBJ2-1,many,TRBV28,TGTGCCAGCAGTTTAACCGGGACTAGCGGGTCCAATGAGCAGTTCTTC,CASSLTGTSGSNEQFF
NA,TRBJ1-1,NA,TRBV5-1,TGCGCCAGCAGCTTGGGGCAGGCCGGGACTGAAGCTTTCTTT,CASSLGQAGTEAFF
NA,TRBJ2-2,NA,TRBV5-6,TGTGCCAGCAGCTTCAACAGGGCGAGCGGGGAGCTGTTTTTT,CASSFNRASGELFF
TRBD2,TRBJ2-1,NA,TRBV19,TGTGCCAGTAGTATCGGCCCAGCGGGGGGCAATGAGCAGTTCTTC,CASSIGPAGGNEQFF
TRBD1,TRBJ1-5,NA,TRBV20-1,TGCAGTGCTTTCCGGGACAGGGATAGTCAGCCCCAGCATTTT,CSAFRDRDSQPQHF
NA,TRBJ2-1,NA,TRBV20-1,TGCAGTGCTAGTGCGGGTGAGCAGTTCTTC,CSASAGEQFF
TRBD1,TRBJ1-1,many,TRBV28,TGTGCCAGCAGCCACCTCGGACAGGGGGGGAACACTGAAGCTTTCTTT,CASSHLGQGGNTEAFF
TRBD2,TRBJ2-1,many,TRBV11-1,TGTGCCAGCAGCTTAGAGCTGGGGGGGTACAATGAGCAGTTCTTC,CASSLELGGYNEQFF
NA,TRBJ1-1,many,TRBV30,TGTGCCTGGACTCCGATGTCCCTGAACACTGAAGCTTTCTTT,CAWTPMSLNTEAFF
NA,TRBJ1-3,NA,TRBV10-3,TGTGCCATCAGCGGGACCGAAGGAAACACCATATATTTT,CAISGTEGNTIYF
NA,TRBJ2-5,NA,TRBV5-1,TGCGCCAGCAGCTTGGGGGGGATTCAAGAGACCCAGTACTTC,CASSLGGIQETQYF
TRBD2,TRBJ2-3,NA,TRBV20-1,TGCAGTGCCCCCCGAGCGGGAGGATCAGATACGCAGTATTTT,CSAPRAGGSDTQYF
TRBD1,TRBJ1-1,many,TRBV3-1,TGTGCCAGCAGCGACAGGGAGGAATCTGAAGCTTTCTTT,CASSDREESEAFF
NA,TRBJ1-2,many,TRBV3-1,TGTGCCAGCAGCCATTCCGGGAACGGGGTCTATGGCTACACCTTC,CASSHSGNGVYGYTF
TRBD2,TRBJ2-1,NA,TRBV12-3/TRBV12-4,TGTGCCAGCAGTTTAGAGGCGGGGGGGCCGATCGATGAGCAGTTCTTC,CASSLEAGGPIDEQFF
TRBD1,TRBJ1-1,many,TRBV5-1,TGCGCCAGCACCGGGACAGGGGGCACTGAAGCTTTCTTT,CASTGTGGTEAFF
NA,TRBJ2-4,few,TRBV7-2,TGTGCCAGCAGCTTAGCGGAGGGAGCGGCCAAAAACATTCAGTACTTC,CASSLAEGAAKNIQYF
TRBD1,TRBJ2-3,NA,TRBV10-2,TGCGCCAGCAGCAGGGGGATGCTGGATACGCAGTATTTT,CASSRGMLDTQYF
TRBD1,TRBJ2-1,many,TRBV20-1,TGCAGTGCTAGATCATTGACAGGGGTGAATGAGCAGTTCTTC,CSARSLTGVNEQFF
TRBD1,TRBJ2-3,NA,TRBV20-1,TGCAGTGCTAGAGGACCGGGACAGGTATTTGGTACGCAGTATTTT,CSARGPGQVFGTQYF